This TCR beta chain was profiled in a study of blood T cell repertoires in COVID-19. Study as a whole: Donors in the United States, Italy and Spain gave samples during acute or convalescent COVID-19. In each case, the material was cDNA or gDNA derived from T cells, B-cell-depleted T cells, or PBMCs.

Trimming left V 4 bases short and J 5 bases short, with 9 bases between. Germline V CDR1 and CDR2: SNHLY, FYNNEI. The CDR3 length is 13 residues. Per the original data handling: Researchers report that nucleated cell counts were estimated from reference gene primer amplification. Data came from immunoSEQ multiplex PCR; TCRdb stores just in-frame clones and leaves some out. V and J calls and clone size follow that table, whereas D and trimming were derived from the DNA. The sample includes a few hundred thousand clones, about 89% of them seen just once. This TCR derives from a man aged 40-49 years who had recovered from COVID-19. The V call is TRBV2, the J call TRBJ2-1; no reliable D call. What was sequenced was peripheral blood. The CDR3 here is CASSVRANNEQFF. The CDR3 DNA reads TGTGCCAGCAGTGTTCGAGCGAACAATGAGCAGTTCTTC.